Below, one T cell receptor (beta chain) is given with its context. No antigen is known for it. PCR was performed using 60 Vbeta and 13 Jbeta primers. Generated by immunoSEQ multiplex PCR, the TCRdb table keeps only in-frame clones and is missing some. The table lists over 150,000 clones, approximately 80% of them singletons. This sample stems from a study of cytomegalovirus exposure and HLA in healthy donors. Study-wide results and limits: The study reported that TCR beta sequences accurately predicted HLA-A and HLA-B alleles in most subjects. There were reportedly fewer N-insertions in an Asian-associated ancestry cluster than the approximately 670-donor mean, in a later analysis. Later analysis identified around 15,000 TCR beta sequences associated with HLA alleles, using a false discovery rate threshold of 0.05.

Unrecorded immune exposure was likely among donors, who were nominally healthy when sampled. Trimming stripped 1 base from V and 2 bases from J, with 13 bases between. Looked up from germline, CDR1 is LNHDA and CDR2 is SQIVND (reference sequence). The CDR3 spans 16 residues. V usage is TRBV19 and J usage is TRBJ2-3, with a weak D call TRBD1 (5 bases). This TCR was recovered from a woman aged 40 to 50 in good health and CMV-seropositive. The material sequenced was PBMCs. The CDR3 DNA follows: TGTGCCAGTAGTATAGTGGGTCCGACAGCCACAGATACGCAGTATTTT. Protein product: CASSIVGPTATDTQYF.